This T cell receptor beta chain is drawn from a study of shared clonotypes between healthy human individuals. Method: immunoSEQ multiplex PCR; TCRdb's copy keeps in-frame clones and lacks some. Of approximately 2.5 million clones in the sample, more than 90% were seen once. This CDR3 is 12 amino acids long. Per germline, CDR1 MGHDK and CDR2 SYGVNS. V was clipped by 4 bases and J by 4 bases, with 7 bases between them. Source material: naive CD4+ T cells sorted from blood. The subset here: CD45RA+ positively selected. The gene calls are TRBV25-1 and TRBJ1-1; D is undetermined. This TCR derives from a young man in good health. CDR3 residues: CASSGAITEAFF. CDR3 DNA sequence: TGTGCCAGCAGTGGGGCAATCACTGAAGCTTTCTTT.